This T cell receptor beta chain was sequenced in a study of blood T cell repertoires in COVID-19. Study summary: Collection of acute and convalescent COVID-19 samples took place in the United States, Italy and Spain.

The repertoire was sequenced with immunoSEQ multiplex PCR; TCRdb's copy has only in-frame clones and lacks some. The sample has some 290,000 clones, around 90% seen once. The sample holds one count of this clone. CDR1 and CDR2 (germline): SSHAT, FNYEAQ (reference sequence). The CDR3 totals 17 residues. This chain connects TRBV7-7 to TRBJ2-2, with 9 bases identical to TRBD1. The sequenced sample consisted of peripheral blood. The TCR originated in a woman between 45 and 65 years old who had recovered from COVID-19. The CDR3 is CASSRGPTGGITGELFF. CDR3 DNA sequence: TGTGCTAGCTCCCGAGGTCCCACAGGGGGCATCACCGGGGAGCTGTTTTTT.